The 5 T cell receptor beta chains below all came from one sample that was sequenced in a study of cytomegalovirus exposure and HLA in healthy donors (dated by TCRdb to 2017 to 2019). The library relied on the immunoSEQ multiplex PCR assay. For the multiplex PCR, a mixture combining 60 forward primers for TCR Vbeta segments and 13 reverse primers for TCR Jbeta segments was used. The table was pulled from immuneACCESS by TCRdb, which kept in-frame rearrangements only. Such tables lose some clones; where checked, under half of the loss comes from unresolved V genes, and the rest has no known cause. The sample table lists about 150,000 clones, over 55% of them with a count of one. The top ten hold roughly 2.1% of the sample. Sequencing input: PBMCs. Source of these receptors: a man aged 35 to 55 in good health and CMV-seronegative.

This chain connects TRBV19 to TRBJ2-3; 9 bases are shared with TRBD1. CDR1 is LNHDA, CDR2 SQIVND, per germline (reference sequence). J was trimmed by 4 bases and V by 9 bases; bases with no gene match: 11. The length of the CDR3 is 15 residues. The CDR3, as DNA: TGTGCCAGCTCAGAAACAGGGGGCCACGCAGATACGCAGTATTTT. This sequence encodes CASSETGGHADTQYF.

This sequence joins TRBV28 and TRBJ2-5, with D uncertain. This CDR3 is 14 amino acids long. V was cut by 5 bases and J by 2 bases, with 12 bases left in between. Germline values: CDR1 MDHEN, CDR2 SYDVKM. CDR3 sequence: CASSMLTGQETQYF. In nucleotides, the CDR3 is TGTGCCAGCAGTATGTTGACCGGGCAAGAGACCCAGTACTTC.

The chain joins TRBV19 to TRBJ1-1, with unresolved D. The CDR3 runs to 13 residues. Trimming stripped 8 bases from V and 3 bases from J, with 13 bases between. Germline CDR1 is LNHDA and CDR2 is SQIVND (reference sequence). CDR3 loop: CASGYTRDTEAFF. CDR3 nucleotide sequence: TGTGCCAGTGGCTACACGCGGGACACTGAAGCTTTCTTT. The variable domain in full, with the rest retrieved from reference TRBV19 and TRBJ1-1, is DGGITQSPKYLFRKEGQNVTLSCEQNLNHDAMYWYRQDPGQGLRLIYYSQIVNDFQKGDIAEGYSVSREKKESFPLTVTSAQKNPTAFYLCASGYTRDTEAFFGQGTRLTVV.

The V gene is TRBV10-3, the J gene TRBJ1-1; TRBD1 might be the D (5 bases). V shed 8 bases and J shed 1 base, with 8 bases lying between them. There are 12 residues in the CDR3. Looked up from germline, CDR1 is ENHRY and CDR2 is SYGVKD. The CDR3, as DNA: TGTGCCATCGCCAGGGAGAACACTGAAGCTTTCTTT. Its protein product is CAIARENTEAFF.

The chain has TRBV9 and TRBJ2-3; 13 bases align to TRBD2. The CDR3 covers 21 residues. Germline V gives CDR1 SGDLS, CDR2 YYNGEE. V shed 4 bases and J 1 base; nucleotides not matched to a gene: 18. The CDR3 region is CASSHTTLAGGLWTRTDTQYF. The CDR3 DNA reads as TGTGCCAGCAGCCATACCACACTAGCGGGGGGGCTATGGACCCGCACAGATACGCAGTATTTT.